A single T cell receptor (beta chain) is shown here with its context. A clone one base away is much larger, so this may be a read error. The data are from a study of T cell repertoires in aging, cancer and after chemotherapy. Multiplex touch-down PCR with TRB-A/B primers amplified rearranged V-D-J TRB sequences. TCRdb reprocessed the multiplex PCR reads with MiXCR, giving one entry per CDR3 protein. The table includes thousands of distinct CDR3 sequences, 25% detected once. The template was genomic DNA from peripheral blood, not RNA. Input material: blood. The receptor was derived from a human donor with a solid tumor.

The CDR3 DNA sequence: TGTGCCAGCGAAACTGTGGCGCGGGATAAACTGTTTTTT. This sequence encodes CASETVARDKLFF. The J gene is TRBJ1-4, the V gene TRBV28; D unresolved. This CDR3 has 13 amino acids. Germline V gene sequence: CDR1 MDHEN, CDR2 SYDVKM. The V end was cut by 8 bases, the J end by 11 bases, with 18 bases between.